The 6 T cell receptor beta chains reported below all come from one sample, sequenced in a study of blood T cell repertoires in COVID-19. The protocol was immunoSEQ multiplex PCR, while the TCRdb copy is restricted to in-frame clones and leaves out a portion. The sample shows 110,000 or so clones, approximately 82% of them seen only once. The material sequenced was peripheral blood. These receptors all stem from a woman between 70 and 85 years old with acute or convalescent COVID-19.

A single count supports this clone. The chain employs TRBV6-2 or TRBV6-3 and TRBJ2-7, with TRBD1 as a possible D gene (6 bases). Deletions cut 5 bases from V and 5 bases from J, with 13 bases between. CDR3 length equals 13 residues. CDR1 is MNHEY and CDR2 is SVGEGT in the germline V gene. The CDR3 loop is CASSPYDRNEQYV. CDR3 nucleotides: TGTGCCAGCAGTCCATACGACAGGAACGAGCAGTACGTC.

The chain is built from TRBV7-6 and TRBJ1-1; no clear D. CDR1 and CDR2 (germline): SGHVS, FNYEAQ. V shed 3 bases and J shed 6 bases, with 11 bases lying between them. This CDR3 is 13 amino acids long. CDR3 DNA sequence: TGTGCCAGCAGCTTGTTCCCCAGGTCTGAAGCTTTCTTT. Translating it yields CASSLFPRSEAFF.

This sequence joins TRBV5-1 and TRBJ2-1; TRBD1 matches at 7 bases. The CDR3 consists of 16 residues. After removal of 4 bases from V and 1 base from J, the junction contained 8 bases not matched to a gene. Per germline, CDR1 SGHRS and CDR2 YFSETQ. CDR3 protein: CASSQSTGLSYNEQFF. The CDR3 DNA follows: TGCGCCAGCAGCCAATCGACAGGGTTGTCCTACAATGAGCAGTTCTTC.

This chain uses TRBV11-1 with TRBJ2-2; D gene uncertain. Trimming shortened V by 3 bases and J by 2 bases, and 10 bases separated the two germline ends. CDR1 SGHAT and CDR2 FQDESV come from the germline V gene (reference sequence). This CDR3 is built from 15 residues. This CDR3 reads CASSLQQLNTGELFF. CDR3 sequence (DNA): TGTGCCAGCAGCTTGCAACAGCTAAACACCGGGGAGCTGTTTTTT.

The J gene is TRBJ1-5, the V gene TRBV27; weak D call: TRBD1 (6 bases). The V and J ends lost 3 bases and 6 bases respectively, with 9 bases between them. Germline CDR1 MNHEY, CDR2 SMNVEV (reference sequence). There are 13 residues in the CDR3. CDR3 DNA sequence: TGTGCCAGCAGTTTCGGCAGGGGTCAGCCCCAGCATTTT. Translated, it gives CASSFGRGQPQHF.

The J gene is TRBJ2-5, the V gene TRBV7-2, with 7 bases matching TRBD1. The CDR3 is 19 amino acids. CDR1 is SGHTA, CDR2 FQGNSA, per germline. Trimming at V came to 0 bases and at J to 0 bases, leaving 13 bases not matched to a gene. CDR3 DNA sequence: TGTGCCAGCAGCTTAGCGCGTTTTAGAGGCACAGGGGACCAAGAGACCCAGTACTTC. It translates to CASSLARFRGTGDQETQYF.